This T cell receptor beta chain was documented in a study of blood T cell repertoires in COVID-19. In the authors' workflow: Cell counts per sample came from amplifying reference gene primers. The table came from immunoSEQ multiplex PCR; TCRdb's copy has only in-frame clones and leaves some out. V and J calls and clone size follow that table, whereas D and trimming were derived from the DNA. The data contain approximately 160,000 clones, around 80% of them singletons. This CDR3 is 14 amino acids long. Germline CDR1 reads SGHNT; CDR2 reads YYREEE (reference sequence). V lost 5 bases and J lost 5, with 16 bases in between.

This rearrangement joins TRBV5-4 to TRBJ1-2; D may be TRBD1 (6 bases). The receptor was isolated from a man in his forties who had recovered from COVID-19. The specimen was PBMCs or T cells enriched from blood (not recorded which). CDR3: CASRPGAGTYGYTF. The CDR3 DNA follows: TGTGCCAGCAGGCCCGGGGCAGGGACATATGGCTACACCTTC.